The next 16 T cell receptor beta chains were all read from a single sample in a study of T cells in Graves' hyperthyroidism and ophthalmopathy. RNA transcripts provided the source from which TCR beta CDR3 regions were amplified. When the TCR CDR3 underwent first-round RT-PCR, the HTBI primer set was used. TCRdb passed the multiplex PCR reads through MiXCR, listing each CDR3 protein once. In the table there are hundreds of thousands of distinct CDR3 sequences, about 15% of which are singletons. Material for sequencing was blood. The receptors derive from a woman younger than 30 with Graves' hyperthyroidism.

V usage is TRBV2 and J usage is TRBJ2-1; 13 nucleotides line up with TRBD2. The CDR3 has 16 residues. The V gene end was trimmed by 7 bases and the J gene end by 7 bases; junction bases not matched to a gene: 10. Per the germline V gene, CDR1 is SNHLY and CDR2 is FYNNEI. CDR3 in DNA: TGTGCCAGCATCGCCGGACTAGCGGGAGAGAGGAATGAGCAGTTCTTC. This translates into CASIAGLAGERNEQFF.

This clonotype was seen at least ten times. The rearrangement links TRBV20-1 to TRBJ1-4; D gene uncertain. CDR3 length: 11 amino acids. Germline CDR1 is DFQATT and CDR2 is SNEGSKA (reference sequence). The V gene lost 6 bases and the J gene lost 8 bases, with 10 bases spanning the gap. In DNA, the CDR3 is TGCAGTGCAGCGCTTGGGGAAAAACTGTTTTTT. Its translation: CSAALGEKLFF.

The chain joins TRBV6-5 to TRBJ2-3; a weak D match, TRBD2 (5 bases). The germline CDR1 and CDR2 sequences are MNHEY and SVGAGI. Trimming left V 2 bases short and J 3 bases short, with 9 bases between. The CDR3 extends over 14 amino acids. The CDR3: CASSYNRRTDTQYF. The CDR3 nucleotides read TGTGCCAGCAGTTACAACCGGAGGACAGATACGCAGTATTTT.

On this clonotype itself: The junction does not match germline at one end; this may be a read error. V is TRBV7-9 and J is TRBJ2-1; 9 bases are a match to TRBD1. Looked up from germline, CDR1 is SEHNR and CDR2 is FQNEAQ (reference sequence). This CDR3 is built from 15 residues. CDR3 in amino acids: CASSLGGTGNNEQFF. Here the CDR3 DNA reads TGTGCCAGCAGTTTAGGAGGGACAGGGAACAATGAGCAGTTCTTC.

This clonotype has just a few counts. V and J are TRBV7-3 and TRBJ2-1, with 10 bases matching TRBD2. Trimming at V came to 6 bases and at J to 1 base, leaving 6 bases not matched to a gene. Germline values: CDR1 SGHTA, CDR2 FQGTGA. The CDR3 contains 16 residues. The CDR3 sequence: CASSSLAGDSYNEQFF. The CDR3 DNA reads as TGTGCCAGCAGTTCTCTAGCGGGAGATTCCTACAATGAGCAGTTCTTC.

This clonotype was observed at least ten times. The chain couples TRBV11-2 to TRBJ2-3, with unresolved D. The CDR3 contains 12 residues. Germline-derived CDR1 and CDR2 are SGHAT and FQNNGV. The V end lost 2 bases, the J end lost 6 bases, and 6 bases lay between the germline ends. CDR3 nucleotides: TGTGCCAGCAGCTTAAGCGTGGATACGCAGTATTTT. It codes for CASSLSVDTQYF.

A remark on this clonotype: Because the CDR3 is missing its conserved closing phenylalanine or tryptophan, this is likely a read error. J is TRBJ2-7 and V is TRBV9; no reliable D call. This CDR3 has 19 amino acids. The germline V gene encodes CDR1 SGDLS and CDR2 YYNGEE. The V and J ends lost 2 bases and 1 base respectively, with 25 bases between them. CDR3 region: CASSVITIPQPNLSYEQYL. DNA for the CDR3: TGTGCCAGCAGCGTCATAACAATACCCCAGCCAAACTTATCCTACGAGCAGTACCTC.

This clonotype has at least ten counts. The chain is built from TRBV12-3 or TRBV12-4 and TRBJ2-7; no clear D gene. The V end lost 3 bases, the J end lost 6 bases, and 12 bases lay between the germline ends. The length of the CDR3 is 13 residues. CDR3 loop: CASSFFMSGEQYF. Written as DNA, the CDR3 is TGTGCCAGCAGTTTTTTCATGAGTGGCGAGCAGTACTTC.

In DNA, the CDR3 is TGTGCCAGTAGTCCATATGTAGCGGGAGGATCGGAGCAGTTCTTC. Amino acid sequence: CASSPYVAGGSEQFF. This chain uses TRBV19 with TRBJ2-1; 10 bases line up with TRBD2. Germline trimming cut 5 bases from V and 10 bases from J; bases unmatched to any gene: 11. Germline values: CDR1 LNHDA, CDR2 SQIVND (reference sequence). The CDR3 loop spans 15 amino acids.

This clonotype was counted ten times or more. The chain is built from TRBV18 and TRBJ2-7; 10 bases agree with TRBD2. CDR1 is KGHSH and CDR2 is LQKENI in the germline V gene. V lost 5 bases, J lost 4 bases, and 11 bases stayed unmatched. The CDR3 is 16 amino acids. The CDR3 sequence is CASSEKLPGLAYEQYF. CDR3 DNA: TGTGCCAGCTCAGAGAAACTACCGGGACTAGCGTACGAGCAGTACTTC. Full variable domain (outside the CDR3, taken from reference TRBV18 and TRBJ2-7): NAGVMQNPRHLVRRRGQEARLRCSPMKGHSHVYWYRQLPEEGLKFMVYLQKENIIDESGMPKERFSAEFPKEGPSILRIQQVVRGDSAAYFCASSEKLPGLAYEQYFGPGTRLTVT.

Ten or more counts support this clonotype. The chain is built from TRBV5-8 and TRBJ2-1; 11 bases map to TRBD2. The germline gives CDR1 SGHTS, CDR2 YDEGEE. V lost 3 bases to trimming and J lost 6 bases; unmatched junction nucleotides: 8. This CDR3 is built from 16 residues. CDR3 sequence reads: CASSWPTSGGVNEQFF. DNA of the CDR3: TGTGCCAGCAGCTGGCCTACTAGCGGGGGAGTCAATGAGCAGTTCTTC.

The table lists this clonotype with many counts. The CDR3 is CATSDTGAHPDTQYF. The CDR3 nucleotides are TGTGCCACCAGTGACACAGGGGCCCATCCAGATACGCAGTATTTT. V usage is TRBV24-1 and J usage is TRBJ2-3, with 7 positions matching TRBD1. Germline lookup yields CDR1 KGHDR and CDR2 SFDVKD. With V trimmed by 4 bases and J by 4 bases, 7 bases remained unmatched. The CDR3 spans 15 residues.

The chain joins TRBV4-1 to TRBJ2-1; possible D gene TRBD1, 6 bases. Germline values: CDR1 MGHRA, CDR2 YSYEKL. The CDR3 spans 16 residues. V shed 6 bases and J shed 4 bases, with 19 bases lying between them. The CDR3 loop reads CASRKIGGREYNEQFF. CDR3 DNA: TGCGCCAGCAGGAAGATAGGGGGAAGGGAGTACAATGAGCAGTTCTTC.

This clonotype was counted ten times or more. The CDR3 DNA follows: TGCGCCAGCAGCCAAGATGCGGGGATGGGCACTGAAGCTTTCTTT. It encodes CASSQDAGMGTEAFF. This rearrangement joins TRBV4-3 to TRBJ1-1; D is unresolved. Between the trimmed V and J ends, which lost 0 bases and 4 bases, there was a span of 12 bases. Per germline, CDR1 LGHNA and CDR2 YSLEER. This CDR3 region has 15 residues.

This clonotype has at least ten counts. The genes are TRBV12-3 or TRBV12-4 and TRBJ2-1; D gene unclear. Trimming cost V 6 bases and J 6 bases, with 15 bases left between them. The CDR3 has 14 amino acids. The CDR3 DNA reads as TGTGCCAGCAGGCCTCTCTTGTGGGGCAATGAGCAGTTCTTC. Encoded protein: CASRPLLWGNEQFF.

The chain has TRBV4-2 and TRBJ2-7; 8 bases agree with TRBD2. J lost 0 bases, V lost 4 bases, and 11 bases had no gene match. The V gene's germline CDR1 is LGHNA and CDR2 YNFKEQ. CDR3 length: 17 residues. The CDR3: CASSPGIGGASSYEQYF. CDR3 in DNA: TGTGCCAGCAGCCCAGGAATCGGGGGGGCAAGCTCCTACGAGCAGTACTTC.